This T cell receptor (beta chain) was identified in a study of beta chain features in type 1 diabetes. Study-wide results and caveats: The study found moderately but significantly shorter TCRB CDR3s in all four CD4+ subsets of Type 1 diabetes patients. In type 1 diabetes patients, VDJ junctions had fewer insertions; deletions at these junctions were more frequent.

Trimming pared 4 bases from V and 3 bases from J, leaving 11 bases between. Germline loops: CDR1 MDHEN, CDR2 SYDVKM. CDR3 size: 14 residues. TCRB transcripts that were expressed got sequenced, as all of the isolated RNA had been reverse transcribed. The repertoire was sequenced with immunoSEQ multiplex PCR; TCRdb's copy has only in-frame clones and lacks some. Seen here are a few hundred thousand clones, approximately 15% observed once, and the top ten hold 0.015%. Via the markers CD45RO/CCR7/CD25/CD127/CD95/CD27, stem cell-like memory, regulatory, central memory and naive CD4+ cells were sorted. This clone was observed a few times. Its antigen is unknown.

The genes are TRBV28 and TRBJ2-3; D gene unclear. Sequenced sample: naive CD4+ T cells from blood. The TCR comes from a woman aged 18-30 years with type 1 diabetes. DNA for the CDR3: TGTGCCAGCAGTTCCCCTCAACAAACAGATACGCAGTATTTT. It encodes CASSSPQQTDTQYF.